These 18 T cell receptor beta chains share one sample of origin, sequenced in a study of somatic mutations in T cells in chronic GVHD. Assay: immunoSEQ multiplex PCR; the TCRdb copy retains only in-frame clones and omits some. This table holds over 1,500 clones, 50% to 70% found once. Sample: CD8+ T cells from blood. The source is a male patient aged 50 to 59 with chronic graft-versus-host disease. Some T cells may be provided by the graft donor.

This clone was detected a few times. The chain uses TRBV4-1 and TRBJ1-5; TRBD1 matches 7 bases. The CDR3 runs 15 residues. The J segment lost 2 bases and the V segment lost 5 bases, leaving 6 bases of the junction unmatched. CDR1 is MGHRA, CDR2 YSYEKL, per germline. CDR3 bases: TGCGCCAGCAGCTATACAGGGGAGGGCAATCAGCCCCAGCATTTT. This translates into CASSYTGEGNQPQHF.

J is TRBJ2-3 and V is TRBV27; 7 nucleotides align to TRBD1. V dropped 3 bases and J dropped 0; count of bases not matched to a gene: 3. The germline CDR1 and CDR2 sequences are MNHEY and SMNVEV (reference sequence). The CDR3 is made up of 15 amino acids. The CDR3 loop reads CASSLTGISTDTQYF. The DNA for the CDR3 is TGTGCCAGCAGTTTGACAGGGATTAGCACAGATACGCAGTATTTT.

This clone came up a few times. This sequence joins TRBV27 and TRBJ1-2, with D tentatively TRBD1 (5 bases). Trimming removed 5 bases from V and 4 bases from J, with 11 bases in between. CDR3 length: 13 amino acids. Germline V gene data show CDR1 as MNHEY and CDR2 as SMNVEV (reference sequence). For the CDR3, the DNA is TGTGCCAGCAGTCCCGGGGGGTCCTATGGCTACACCTTC. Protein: CASSPGGSYGYTF.

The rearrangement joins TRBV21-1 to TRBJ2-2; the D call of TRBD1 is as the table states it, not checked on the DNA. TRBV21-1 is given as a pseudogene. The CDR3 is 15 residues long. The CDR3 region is CASERLQGGCGELFF. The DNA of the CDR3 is TGTGCCAGCGAGCGGCTACAGGGCGGGTGCGGGGAGCTGTTTTTT.

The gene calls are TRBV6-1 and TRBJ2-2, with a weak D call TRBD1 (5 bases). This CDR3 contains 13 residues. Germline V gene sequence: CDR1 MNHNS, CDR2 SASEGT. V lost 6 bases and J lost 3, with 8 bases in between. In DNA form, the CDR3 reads TGTGCCAGCAGCGACAGATACACCGGGGAGCTGTTTTTT. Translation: CASSDRYTGELFF.

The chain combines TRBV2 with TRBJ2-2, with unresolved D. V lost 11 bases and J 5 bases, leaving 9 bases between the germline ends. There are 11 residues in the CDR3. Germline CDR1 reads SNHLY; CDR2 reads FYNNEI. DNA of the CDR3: TGTGCCCAGCGAGGTACCGGGGAGCTGTTTTTT. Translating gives CAQRGTGELFF.

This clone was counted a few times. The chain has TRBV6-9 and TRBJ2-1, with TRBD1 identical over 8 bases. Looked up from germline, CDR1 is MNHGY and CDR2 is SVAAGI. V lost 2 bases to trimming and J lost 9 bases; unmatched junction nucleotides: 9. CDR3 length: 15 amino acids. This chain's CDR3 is CASSYTGGFQGEQFF. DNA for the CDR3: TGTGCCAGCAGTTATACAGGGGGGTTCCAGGGTGAGCAGTTCTTC.

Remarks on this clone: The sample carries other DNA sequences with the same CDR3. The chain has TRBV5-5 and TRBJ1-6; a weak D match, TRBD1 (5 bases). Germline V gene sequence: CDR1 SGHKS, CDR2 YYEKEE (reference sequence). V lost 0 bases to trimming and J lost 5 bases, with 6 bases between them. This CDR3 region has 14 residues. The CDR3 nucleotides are TGTGCCAGCAGCTTGGGACAGAATAATTCACCCCTCCACTTT. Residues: CASSLGQNNSPLHF.

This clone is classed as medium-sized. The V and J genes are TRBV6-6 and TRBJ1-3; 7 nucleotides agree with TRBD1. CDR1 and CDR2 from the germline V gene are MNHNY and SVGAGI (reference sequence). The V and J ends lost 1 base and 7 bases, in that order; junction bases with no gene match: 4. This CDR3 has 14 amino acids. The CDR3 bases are TGTGCCAGCAGTTACTTCGACAGGGACAACACCATATATTTT. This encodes CASSYFDRDNTIYF.

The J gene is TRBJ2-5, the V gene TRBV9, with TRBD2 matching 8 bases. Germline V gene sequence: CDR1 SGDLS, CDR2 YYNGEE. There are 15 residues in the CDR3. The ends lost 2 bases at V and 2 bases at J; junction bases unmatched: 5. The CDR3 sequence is CASSVSSGPQETQYF. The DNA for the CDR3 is TGTGCCAGCAGCGTTTCTAGCGGGCCACAAGAGACCCAGTACTTC.

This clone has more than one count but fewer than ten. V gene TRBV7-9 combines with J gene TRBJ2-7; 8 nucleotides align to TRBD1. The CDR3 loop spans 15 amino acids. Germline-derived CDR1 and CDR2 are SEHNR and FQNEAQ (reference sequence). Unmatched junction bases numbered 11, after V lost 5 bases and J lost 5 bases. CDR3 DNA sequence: TGTGCCAGCAGCCAATCAACAGGGGGTTACGACGAGCAGTACTTC. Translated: CASSQSTGGYDEQYF.

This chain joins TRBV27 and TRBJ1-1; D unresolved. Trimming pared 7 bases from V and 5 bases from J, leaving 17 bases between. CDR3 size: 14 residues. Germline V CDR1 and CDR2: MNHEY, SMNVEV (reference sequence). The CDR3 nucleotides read TGTGCCAGCACCCTACTTGGAGGCGGGACTGAAGCTTTCTTT. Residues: CASTLLGGGTEAFF.

The chain's CDR3 is CASSEVAGYTDTQYF. CDR3 sequence (DNA): TGCGCCAGCAGTGAAGTAGCGGGGTACACAGATACGCAGTATTTT. The V and J genes are TRBV10-2 and TRBJ2-3; 8 bases fit TRBD2. CDR1 and CDR2 (germline): WSHSY, SAAADI. This CDR3 is built from 15 residues. V shed 3 bases and J 2 bases; nucleotides not matched to a gene: 4.

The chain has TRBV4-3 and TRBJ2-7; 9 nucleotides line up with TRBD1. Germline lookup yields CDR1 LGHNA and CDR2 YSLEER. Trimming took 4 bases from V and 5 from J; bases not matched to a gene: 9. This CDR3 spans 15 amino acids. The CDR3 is CASSRQGQGYDEQYF. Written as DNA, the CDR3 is TGCGCCAGCAGCCGACAAGGACAGGGGTACGACGAGCAGTACTTC.

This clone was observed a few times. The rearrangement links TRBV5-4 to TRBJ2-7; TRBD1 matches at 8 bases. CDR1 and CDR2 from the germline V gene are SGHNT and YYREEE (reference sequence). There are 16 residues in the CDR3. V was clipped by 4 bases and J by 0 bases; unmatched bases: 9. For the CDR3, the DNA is TGTGCCAGCAGCGGCCTGACAGGGGCAAGCTCCTACGAGCAGTACTTC. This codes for CASSGLTGASSYEQYF.

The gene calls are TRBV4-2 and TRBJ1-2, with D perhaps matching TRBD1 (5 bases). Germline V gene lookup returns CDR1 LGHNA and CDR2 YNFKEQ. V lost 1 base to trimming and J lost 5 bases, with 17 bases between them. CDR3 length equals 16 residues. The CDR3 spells CASSQGSGDSSYGYTF. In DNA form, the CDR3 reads TGTGCCAGCAGCCAAGGTTCCGGGGACTCATCATATGGCTACACCTTC.

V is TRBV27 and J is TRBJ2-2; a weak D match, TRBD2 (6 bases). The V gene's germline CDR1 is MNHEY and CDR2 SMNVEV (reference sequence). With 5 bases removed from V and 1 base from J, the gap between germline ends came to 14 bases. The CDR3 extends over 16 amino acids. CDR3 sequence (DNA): TGTGCCAGCAGTCCCTGGGACTCTCTGAACACCGGGGAGCTGTTTTTT. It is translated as CASSPWDSLNTGELFF.

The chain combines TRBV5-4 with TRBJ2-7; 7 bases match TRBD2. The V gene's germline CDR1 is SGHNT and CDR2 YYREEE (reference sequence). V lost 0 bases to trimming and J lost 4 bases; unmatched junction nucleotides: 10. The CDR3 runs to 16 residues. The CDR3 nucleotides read TGTGCCAGCAGCTTGGACTCGACTAGCAAACCGTACGAGCAGTACTTC. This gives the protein CASSLDSTSKPYEQYF.